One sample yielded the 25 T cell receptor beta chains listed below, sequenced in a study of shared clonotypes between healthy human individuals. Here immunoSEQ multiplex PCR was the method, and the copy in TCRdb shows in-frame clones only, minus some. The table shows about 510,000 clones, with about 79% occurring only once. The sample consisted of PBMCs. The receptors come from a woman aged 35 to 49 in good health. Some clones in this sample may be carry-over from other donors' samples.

The CDR3 protein is CASIPQAGGDGYTF. CDR3 nucleotide sequence: TGTGCCAGCATCCCTCAGGCAGGGGGGGATGGCTACACCTTC. The chain links TRBV2 to TRBJ1-2; TRBD1 matches at 7 bases. Germline lookup yields CDR1 SNHLY and CDR2 FYNNEI. Germline trimming cut 7 bases from V and 6 bases from J; bases unmatched to any gene: 11. The CDR3 contains 14 residues. The whole variable domain, remainder taken from reference TRBV2 and TRBJ1-2, is EPEVTQTPSHQVTQMGQEVILRCVPISNHLYFYWYRQILGQKVEFLVSFYNNEISEKSEIFDDQFSVERPDGSNFTLKIRSTKLEDSAMYFCASIPQAGGDGYTFGSGTRLTVV.

The CDR3: CASSPPPGQVNEQFF. Written as DNA, the CDR3 is TGTGCCAGCAGTCCACCCCCGGGACAGGTAAATGAGCAGTTCTTC. V gene TRBV28 combines with J gene TRBJ2-1, with 8 positions matching TRBD1. Germline V gene sequence: CDR1 MDHEN, CDR2 SYDVKM. Trimming took 5 bases from V and 7 from J; bases not matched to a gene: 10. The CDR3 extends over 15 amino acids.

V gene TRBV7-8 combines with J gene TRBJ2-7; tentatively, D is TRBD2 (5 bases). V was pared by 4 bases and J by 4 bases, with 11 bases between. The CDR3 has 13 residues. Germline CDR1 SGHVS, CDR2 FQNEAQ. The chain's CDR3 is CASSSRTAYEQYF. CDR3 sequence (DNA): TGTGCCAGCAGCTCACGGACTGCATACGAGCAGTACTTC.

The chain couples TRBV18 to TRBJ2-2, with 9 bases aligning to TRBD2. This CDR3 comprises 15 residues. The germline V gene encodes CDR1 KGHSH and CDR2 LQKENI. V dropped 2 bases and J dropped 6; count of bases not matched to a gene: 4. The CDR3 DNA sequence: TGTGCCAGCTCACCAACCGCGGGAGGGTCCGGGGAGCTGTTTTTT. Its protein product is CASSPTAGGSGELFF.

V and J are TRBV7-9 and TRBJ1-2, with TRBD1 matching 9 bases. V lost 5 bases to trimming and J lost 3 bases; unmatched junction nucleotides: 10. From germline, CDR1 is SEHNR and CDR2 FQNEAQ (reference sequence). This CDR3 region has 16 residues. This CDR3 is CASSPNPGQGDYGYTF. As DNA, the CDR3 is TGTGCCAGCAGCCCAAACCCGGGACAGGGTGACTATGGCTACACCTTC.

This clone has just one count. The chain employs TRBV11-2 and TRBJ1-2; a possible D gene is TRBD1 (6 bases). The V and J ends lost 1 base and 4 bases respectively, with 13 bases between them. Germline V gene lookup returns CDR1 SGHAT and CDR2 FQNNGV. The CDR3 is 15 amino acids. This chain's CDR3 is CASSLAPDRFYGYTF. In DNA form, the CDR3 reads TGTGCCAGCAGCTTAGCTCCTGACAGGTTCTATGGCTACACCTTC. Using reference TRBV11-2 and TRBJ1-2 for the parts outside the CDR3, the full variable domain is EAGVAQSPRYKIIEKRQSVAFWCNPISGHATLYWYQQILGQGPKLLIQFQNNGVVDDSQLPKDRFSAERLKGVDSTLKIQPAKLEDSAVYLCASSLAPDRFYGYTFGSGTRLTVV.

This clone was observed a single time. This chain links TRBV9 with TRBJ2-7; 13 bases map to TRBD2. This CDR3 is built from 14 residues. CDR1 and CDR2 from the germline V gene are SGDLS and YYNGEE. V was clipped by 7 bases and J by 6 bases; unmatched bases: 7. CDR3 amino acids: CASARTSGSGEQYF. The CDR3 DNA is TGTGCCAGCGCCCGGACTAGCGGGAGTGGCGAGCAGTACTTC.

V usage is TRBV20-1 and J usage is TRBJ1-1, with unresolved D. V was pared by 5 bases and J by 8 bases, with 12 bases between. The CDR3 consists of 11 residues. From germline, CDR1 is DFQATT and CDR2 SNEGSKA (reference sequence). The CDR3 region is CSAGFQREAFF. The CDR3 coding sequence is TGCAGTGCTGGTTTTCAGAGAGAAGCTTTCTTT.

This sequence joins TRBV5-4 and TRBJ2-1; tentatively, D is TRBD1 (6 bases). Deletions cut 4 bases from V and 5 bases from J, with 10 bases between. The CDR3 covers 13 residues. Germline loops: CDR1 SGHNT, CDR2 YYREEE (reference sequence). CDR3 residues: CASSPRGNNEQFF. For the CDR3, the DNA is TGTGCCAGCAGCCCCAGGGGCAACAATGAGCAGTTCTTC.

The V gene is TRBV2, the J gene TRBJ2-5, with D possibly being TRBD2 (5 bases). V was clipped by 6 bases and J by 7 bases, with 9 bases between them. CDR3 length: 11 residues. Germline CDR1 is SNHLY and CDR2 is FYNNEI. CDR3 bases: TGTGCCAGCAGGGACTCCAGGACCCAGTACTTC. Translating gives CASRDSRTQYF.

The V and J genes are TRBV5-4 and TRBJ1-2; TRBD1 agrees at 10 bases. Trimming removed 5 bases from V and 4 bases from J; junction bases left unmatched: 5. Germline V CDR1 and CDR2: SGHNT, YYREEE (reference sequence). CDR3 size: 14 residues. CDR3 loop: CASSSRDRGYGYTF. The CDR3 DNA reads TGTGCCAGCAGTAGCCGGGACAGGGGCTATGGCTACACCTTC.

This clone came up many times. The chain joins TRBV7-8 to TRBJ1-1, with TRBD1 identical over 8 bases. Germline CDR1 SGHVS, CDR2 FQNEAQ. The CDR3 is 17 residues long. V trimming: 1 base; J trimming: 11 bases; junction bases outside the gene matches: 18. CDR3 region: CASSLGSAGTGPLEAFF. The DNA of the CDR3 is TGTGCCAGCAGCTTAGGGTCCGCCGGGACAGGTCCTCTGGAGGCTTTCTTT.

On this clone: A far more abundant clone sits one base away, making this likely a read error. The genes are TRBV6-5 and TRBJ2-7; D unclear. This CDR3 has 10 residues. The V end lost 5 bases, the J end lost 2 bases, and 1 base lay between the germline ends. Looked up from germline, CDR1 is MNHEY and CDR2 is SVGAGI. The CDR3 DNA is TGTGCCAGCAGTACCTACGAGCAGTACTTC. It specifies CASSTYEQYF.

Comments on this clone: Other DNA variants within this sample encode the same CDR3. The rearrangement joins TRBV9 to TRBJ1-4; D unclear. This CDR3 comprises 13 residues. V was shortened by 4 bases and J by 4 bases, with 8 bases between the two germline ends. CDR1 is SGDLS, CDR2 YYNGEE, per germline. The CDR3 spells CASSPWDNEKLFF. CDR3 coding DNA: TGTGCCAGCAGCCCTTGGGATAATGAAAAACTGTTTTTT. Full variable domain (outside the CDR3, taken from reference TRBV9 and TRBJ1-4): DSGVTQTPKHLITATGQRVTLRCSPRSGDLSVYWYQQSLDQGLQFLIQYYNGEERAKGNILERFSAQQFPDLHSELNLSSLELGDSALYFCASSPWDNEKLFFGSGTQLSVL.

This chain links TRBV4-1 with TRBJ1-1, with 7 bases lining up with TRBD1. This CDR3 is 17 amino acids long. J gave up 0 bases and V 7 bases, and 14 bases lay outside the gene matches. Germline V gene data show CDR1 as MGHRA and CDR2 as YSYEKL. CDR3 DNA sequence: TGCGCCAGCACCGCAATCGGACAGGCGAGCATGAACACTGAAGCTTTCTTT. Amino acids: CASTAIGQASMNTEAFF.

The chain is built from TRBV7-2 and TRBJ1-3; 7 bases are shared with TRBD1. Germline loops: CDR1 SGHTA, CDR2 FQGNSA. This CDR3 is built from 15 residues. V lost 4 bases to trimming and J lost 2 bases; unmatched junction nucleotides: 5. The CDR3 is CASSSATGAGNTIYF. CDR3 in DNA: TGTGCCAGCAGCTCGGCTACAGGGGCTGGAAACACCATATATTTT. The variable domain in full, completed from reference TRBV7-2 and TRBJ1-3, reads GAGVSQSPSNKVTEKGKDVELRCDPISGHTALYWYRQSLGQGLEFLIYFQGNSAPDKSGLPSDRFSAERTGGSVSTLTIQRTQQEDSAVYLCASSSATGAGNTIYFGEGSWLTVV.

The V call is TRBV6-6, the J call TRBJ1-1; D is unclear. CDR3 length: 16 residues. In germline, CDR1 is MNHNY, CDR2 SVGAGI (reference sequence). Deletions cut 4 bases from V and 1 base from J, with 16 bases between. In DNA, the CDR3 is TGTGCCAGCAGTTCCTTGGGAGCTGACGAGAACACTGAAGCTTTCTTT. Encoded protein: CASSSLGADENTEAFF.

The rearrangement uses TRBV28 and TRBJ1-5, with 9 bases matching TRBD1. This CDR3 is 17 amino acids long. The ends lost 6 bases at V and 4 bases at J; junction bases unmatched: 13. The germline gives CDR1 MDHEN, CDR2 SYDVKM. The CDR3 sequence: CASSPKDGTGSNQPQHF. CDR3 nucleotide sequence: TGTGCCAGCAGCCCTAAGGACGGGACAGGGTCAAATCAGCCCCAGCATTTT.

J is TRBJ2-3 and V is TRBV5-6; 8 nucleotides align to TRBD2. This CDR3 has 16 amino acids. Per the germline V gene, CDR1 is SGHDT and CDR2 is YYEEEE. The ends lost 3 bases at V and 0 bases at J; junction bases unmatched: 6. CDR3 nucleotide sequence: TGTGCCAGCAGCTCCCTAGCGGGTTTTAGCACAGATACGCAGTATTTT. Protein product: CASSSLAGFSTDTQYF.

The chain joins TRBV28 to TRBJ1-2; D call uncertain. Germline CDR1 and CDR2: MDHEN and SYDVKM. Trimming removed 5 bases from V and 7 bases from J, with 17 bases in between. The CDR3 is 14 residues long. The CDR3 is CASSAPGRKFGYTF. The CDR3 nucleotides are TGTGCCAGCAGTGCCCCGGGTAGGAAGTTTGGCTACACCTTC.

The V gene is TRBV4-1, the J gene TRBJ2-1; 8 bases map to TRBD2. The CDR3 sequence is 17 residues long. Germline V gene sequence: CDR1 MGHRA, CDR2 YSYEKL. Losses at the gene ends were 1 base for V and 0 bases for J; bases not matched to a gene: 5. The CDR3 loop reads CASSQGVAGYSYNEQFF. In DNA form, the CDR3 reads TGCGCCAGCAGCCAAGGGGTAGCGGGATACTCCTACAATGAGCAGTTCTTC.

The CDR3 reads CASSLAGGQDSGNTIYF. The DNA of the CDR3 is TGTGCCAGCAGCTTAGCGGGGGGACAGGACTCTGGAAACACCATATATTTT. The chain joins TRBV7-9 to TRBJ1-3; TRBD1 matches at 8 bases. Germline CDR1 is SEHNR and CDR2 is FQNEAQ (reference sequence). J was trimmed by 0 bases and V by 0 bases; bases with no gene match: 4. The CDR3 covers 17 residues.

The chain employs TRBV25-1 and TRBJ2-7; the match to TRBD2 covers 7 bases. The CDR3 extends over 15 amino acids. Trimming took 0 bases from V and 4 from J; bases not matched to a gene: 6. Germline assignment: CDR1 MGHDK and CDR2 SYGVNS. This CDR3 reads CASSEYGGSTYEQYF. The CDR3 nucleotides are TGTGCCAGCAGTGAATATGGCGGGAGTACTTACGAGCAGTACTTC.

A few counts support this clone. CDR3 loop: CASSPAGHDYNEQFF. CDR3 sequence (DNA): TGTGCCAGTAGTCCAGCAGGCCATGATTACAATGAGCAGTTCTTC. This rearrangement joins TRBV19 to TRBJ2-1; D is unclear. With 5 bases removed from V and 4 bases from J, the gap between germline ends came to 15 bases. The CDR3 length is 15 residues. From germline, CDR1 is LNHDA and CDR2 SQIVND (reference sequence).

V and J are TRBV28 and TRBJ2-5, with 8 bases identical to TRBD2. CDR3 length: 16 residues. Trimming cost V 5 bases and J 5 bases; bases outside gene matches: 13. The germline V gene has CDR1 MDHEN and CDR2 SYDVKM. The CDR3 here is CASSVSGRRMFETQYF. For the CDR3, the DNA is TGTGCCAGCAGTGTAAGCGGGAGACGGATGTTCGAGACCCAGTACTTC.